This T cell receptor (beta chain) was retrieved from a study of T cells of healthy individuals (dated 2018 in TCRdb). CDR1 and CDR2, per the germline V gene (reference sequence), are SSHAT and FNYEAQ. The cysteine opens and the phenylalanine closes a CDR3 of 13 amino acids. Only the CDR3 part of the read is kept: 39 bases, read in frame from the first base. The library was made by 5' RACE. Sequencing was performed on an Illumina MiSeq. The public reads were reanalyzed by TCRdb: fastp trimming at Q25, MiXCR alignment, in-frame beta chains only. Rows are combined by CDR3 protein, so each entry shows the most common genes and DNA. This sample lists about 96,000 distinct CDR3 sequences; approximately 15% were detected once. Under 7.5% of the sample is taken by the ten largest. Concerning this clonotype itself: Its antigen is not yet known. The junction does not match germline at one end; this may be a read error.

Recombination linked TRBV7-7 to TRBJ2-1; no D gene can be assigned with confidence. The sequence came from a human donor in good health. The nucleotide sequence is TGTGCTAGCAGCTTGGGTCGAGGAGACGAGCAGTTCTTC. Its protein is CASSLGRGDEQFF.